Presented here are 5 T cell receptor beta chains from one specimen sequenced in a study of T cell repertoires in cytomegalovirus infection. TCRdb reprocessed the reads with MiXCR, giving one entry per CDR3 protein. The sample yields some 280,000 distinct CDR3 sequences, roughly 15% seen once. The sequenced sample was PBMCs. The receptors were sampled from a human donor in good health (CMV status not recorded). Some clones in this sample may be carry-over from other donors' samples.

This clonotype was picked up many times. The chain uses TRBV10-3 and TRBJ1-1; 10 bases agree with TRBD1. Germline CDR1 ENHRY, CDR2 SYGVKD. CDR3 length equals 15 residues. The trim removed 0 bases at V and 3 bases at J, leaving 1 base unmatched. The CDR3 coding sequence is TGTGCCATCAGTGAGTCGGGACAGGGGTACACTGAAGCTTTCTTT. The encoded protein is CAISESGQGYTEAFF.

The chain couples TRBV12-3 or TRBV12-4 to TRBJ1-1; the D gene is possibly TRBD1 (6 bases). CDR3 length equals 14 residues. Trimming stripped 7 bases from V and 1 base from J, with 13 bases between. CDR3 in amino acids: CASITTGPNTEAFF. The CDR3 DNA is TGTGCCAGCATCACCACAGGGCCGAACACTGAAGCTTTCTTT.

There are many counts of this clonotype. The chain has TRBV11-3 and TRBJ2-1; no clear D gene. Trimming removed 7 bases from V and 0 bases from J, with 4 bases in between. The germline gives CDR1 SGHNT, CDR2 YENEEA. The length of the CDR3 is 12 residues. CDR3 loop: CASTSSYNEQFF. CDR3 DNA: TGTGCCAGCACGAGCTCCTACAATGAGCAGTTCTTC.

This clonotype has ten or more counts. DNA for the CDR3: TGTGCCAGCAGCTCCCGGACAGCGGACACCGGGGAGCTGTTTTTT. Protein sequence: CASSSRTADTGELFF. This rearrangement joins TRBV7-2 to TRBJ2-2; a weak D match, TRBD1 (6 bases). This CDR3 has 15 amino acids. CDR1 and CDR2 from the germline V gene are SGHTA and FQGNSA. Trimming removed 4 bases at V and 3 bases at J, with 12 bases between.

On this clonotype: A much larger clone differs by one base, so this may be a read error. The genes are TRBV12-3 or TRBV12-4 and TRBJ2-1; 10 positions match TRBD2. The J call is doubtful: the DNA matches TRBJ2-7 better. This CDR3 spans 19 amino acids. The CDR3 DNA sequence: TGTGCCAGCAGTTTCTACCTAGCGGGGGCTCCCTGGGACTACAATGAGCAGTACTTC. Protein sequence: CASSFYLAGAPWDYNEQYF.